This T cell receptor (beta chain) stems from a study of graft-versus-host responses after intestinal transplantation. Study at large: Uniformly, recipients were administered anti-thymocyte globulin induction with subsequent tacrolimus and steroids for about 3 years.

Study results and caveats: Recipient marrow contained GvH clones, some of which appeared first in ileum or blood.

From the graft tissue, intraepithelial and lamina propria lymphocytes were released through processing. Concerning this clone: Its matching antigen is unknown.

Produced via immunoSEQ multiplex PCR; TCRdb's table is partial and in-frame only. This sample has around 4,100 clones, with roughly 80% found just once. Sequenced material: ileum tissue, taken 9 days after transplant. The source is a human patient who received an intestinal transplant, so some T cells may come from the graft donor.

CDR3 region: CSAPAVAGGGETQYF. The DNA of the CDR3 is TGCAGCGCCCCAGCGGTAGCAGGGGGTGGTGAGACCCAGTACTTC. This chain uses TRBV29-1 with TRBJ2-5; TRBD1 aligns across 7 bases. V was clipped by 7 bases and J by 5 bases; unmatched bases: 16. The CDR3 covers 15 residues. Germline V CDR1 and CDR2: SQVTM, ANQGSEA.